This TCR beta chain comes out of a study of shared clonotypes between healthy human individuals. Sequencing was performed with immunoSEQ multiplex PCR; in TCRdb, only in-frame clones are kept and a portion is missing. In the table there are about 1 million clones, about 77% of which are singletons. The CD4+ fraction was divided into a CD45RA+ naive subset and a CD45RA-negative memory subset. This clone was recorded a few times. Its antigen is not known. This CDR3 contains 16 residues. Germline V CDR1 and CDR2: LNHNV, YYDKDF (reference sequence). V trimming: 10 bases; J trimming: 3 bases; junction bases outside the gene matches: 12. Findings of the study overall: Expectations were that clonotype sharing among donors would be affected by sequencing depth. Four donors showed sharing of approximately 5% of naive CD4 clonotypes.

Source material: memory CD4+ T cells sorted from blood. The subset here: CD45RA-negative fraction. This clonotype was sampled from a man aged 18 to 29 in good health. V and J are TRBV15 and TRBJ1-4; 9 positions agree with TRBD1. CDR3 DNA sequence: TGTGCCATCGCCAGGACAGGGGTTGGGGCTAATGAAAAACTGTTTTTT. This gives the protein CAIARTGVGANEKLFF.